The T cell receptor (beta chain) under discussion was sequenced for a study of blood T cell repertoires in COVID-19. This table comes from immunoSEQ multiplex PCR, and its TCRdb copy is limited to in-frame clones, with some not included. The sample lists about 190,000 clones, around 90% occurring once. The CDR3 runs 14 residues. CDR1 and CDR2 (germline): SNHLY, FYNNEI. Trimming took 10 bases from V and 5 from J; bases not matched to a gene: 5. This TCR was sampled from a man over 45 with acute or convalescent COVID-19. Sequences were obtained from peripheral blood. The V gene is TRBV2, the J gene TRBJ2-1; 13 nucleotides align to TRBD2. This chain's CDR3 is CAKQGTSGNNEQFF. CDR3 DNA: TGTGCCAAACAGGGGACTAGCGGGAACAATGAGCAGTTCTTC.